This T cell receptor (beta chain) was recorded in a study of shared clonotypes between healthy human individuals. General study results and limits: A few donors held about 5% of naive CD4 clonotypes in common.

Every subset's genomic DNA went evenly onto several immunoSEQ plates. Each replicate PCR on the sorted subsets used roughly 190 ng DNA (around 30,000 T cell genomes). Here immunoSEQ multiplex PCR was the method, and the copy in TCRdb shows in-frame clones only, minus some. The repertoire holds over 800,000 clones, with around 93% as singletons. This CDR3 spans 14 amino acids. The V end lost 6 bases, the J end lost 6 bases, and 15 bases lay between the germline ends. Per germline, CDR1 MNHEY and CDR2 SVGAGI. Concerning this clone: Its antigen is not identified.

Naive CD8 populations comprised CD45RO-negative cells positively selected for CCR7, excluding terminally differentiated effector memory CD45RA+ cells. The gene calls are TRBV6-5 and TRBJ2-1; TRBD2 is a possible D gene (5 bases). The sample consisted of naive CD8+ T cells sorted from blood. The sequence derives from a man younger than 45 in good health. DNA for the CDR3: TGTGCCAGCAGCCCGCGGGCCTCCCCCAATGAGCAGTTCTTC. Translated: CASSPRASPNEQFF.